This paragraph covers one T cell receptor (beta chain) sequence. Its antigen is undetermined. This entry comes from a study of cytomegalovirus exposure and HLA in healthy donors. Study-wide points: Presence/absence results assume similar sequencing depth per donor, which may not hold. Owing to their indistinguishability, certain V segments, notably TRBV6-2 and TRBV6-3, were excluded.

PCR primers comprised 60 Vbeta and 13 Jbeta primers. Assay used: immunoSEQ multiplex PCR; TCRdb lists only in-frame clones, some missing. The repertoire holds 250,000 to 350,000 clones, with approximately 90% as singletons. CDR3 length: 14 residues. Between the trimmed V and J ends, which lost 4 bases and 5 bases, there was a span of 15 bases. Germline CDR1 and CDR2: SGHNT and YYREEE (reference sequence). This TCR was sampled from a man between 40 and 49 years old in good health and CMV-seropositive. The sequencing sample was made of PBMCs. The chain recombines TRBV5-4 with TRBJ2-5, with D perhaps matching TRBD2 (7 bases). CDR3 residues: CASSGAGGLETQYF. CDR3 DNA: TGTGCCAGCAGCGGGGCCGGGGGGCTGGAGACCCAGTACTTC. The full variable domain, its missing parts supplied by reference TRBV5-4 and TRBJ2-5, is ETGVTQSPTHLIKTRGQQVTLRCSSQSGHNTVSWYQQALGQGPQFIFQYYREEENGRGNFPPRFSGLQFPNYSSELNVNALELDDSALYLCASSGAGGLETQYFGPGTRLLVL.